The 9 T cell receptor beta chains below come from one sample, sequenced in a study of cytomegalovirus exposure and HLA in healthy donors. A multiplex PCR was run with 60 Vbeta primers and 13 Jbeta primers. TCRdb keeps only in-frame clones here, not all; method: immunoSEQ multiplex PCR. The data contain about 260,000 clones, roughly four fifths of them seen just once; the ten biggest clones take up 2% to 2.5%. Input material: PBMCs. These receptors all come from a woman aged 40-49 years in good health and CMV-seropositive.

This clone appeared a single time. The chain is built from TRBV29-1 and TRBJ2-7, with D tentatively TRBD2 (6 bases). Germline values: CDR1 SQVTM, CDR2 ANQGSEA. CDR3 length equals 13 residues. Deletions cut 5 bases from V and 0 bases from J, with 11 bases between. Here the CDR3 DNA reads TGCAGCGTTAGTCGGGACTCCTCCTACGAGCAGTACTTC. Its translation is CSVSRDSSYEQYF.

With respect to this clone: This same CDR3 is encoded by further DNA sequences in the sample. This CDR3 is CSVVGQMNTEAFF. In nucleotides, the CDR3 is TGCAGCGTTGTAGGACAGATGAACACTGAAGCTTTCTTT. The V and J genes are TRBV29-1 and TRBJ1-1; a weak D match, TRBD1 (6 bases). The V and J ends lost 4 bases and 0 bases respectively, with 9 bases between them. The CDR3 sequence is 13 residues long. From germline, CDR1 is SQVTM and CDR2 ANQGSEA. Variable domain in full (rest from reference TRBV29-1 and TRBJ1-1): SAVISQKPSRDICQRGTSLTIQCQVDSQVTMMFWYRQQPGQSLTLIATANQGSEATYESGFVIDKFPISRPNLTFSTLTVSNMSPEDSSIYLCSVVGQMNTEAFFGQGTRLTVV.

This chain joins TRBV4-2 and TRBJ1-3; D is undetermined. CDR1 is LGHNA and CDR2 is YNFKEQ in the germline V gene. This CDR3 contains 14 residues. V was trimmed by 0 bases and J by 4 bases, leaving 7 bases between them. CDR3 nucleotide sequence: TGTGCCAGCAGCCAAGATCGAGGGGGAAACACCATATATTTT. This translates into CASSQDRGGNTIYF.

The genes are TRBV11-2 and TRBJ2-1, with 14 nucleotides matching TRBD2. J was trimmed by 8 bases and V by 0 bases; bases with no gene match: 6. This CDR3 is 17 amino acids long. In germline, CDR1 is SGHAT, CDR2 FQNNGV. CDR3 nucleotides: TGTGCCAGCAGCTTAGACGGGACTAGCGGGAGAAGGTATGAGCAGTTCTTC. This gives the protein CASSLDGTSGRRYEQFF.

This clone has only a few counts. CDR3: CASSYRSGSTDTQYF. DNA for the CDR3: TGTGCCAGCAGTTACCGTAGCGGGAGCACAGATACGCAGTATTTT. The genes are TRBV6-5 and TRBJ2-3; 7 positions agree with TRBD2. With V trimmed by 2 bases and J by 0 bases, 2 bases remained unmatched. CDR1 is MNHEY and CDR2 is SVGAGI in the germline V gene. The CDR3 totals 15 residues.

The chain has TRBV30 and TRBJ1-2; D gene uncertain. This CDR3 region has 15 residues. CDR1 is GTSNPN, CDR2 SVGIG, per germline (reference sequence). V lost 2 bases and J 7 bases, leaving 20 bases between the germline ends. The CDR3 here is CAWSSILAGVVGYTF. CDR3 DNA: TGTGCCTGGAGTTCCATCTTGGCGGGAGTGGTTGGCTACACCTTC.

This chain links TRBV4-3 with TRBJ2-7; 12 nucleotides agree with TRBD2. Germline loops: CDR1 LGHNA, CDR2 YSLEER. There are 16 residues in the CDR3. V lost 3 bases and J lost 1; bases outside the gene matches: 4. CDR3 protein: CASSQTTSGRSYEQYF. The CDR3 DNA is TGCGCCAGCAGCCAGACGACTAGCGGGAGATCCTACGAGCAGTACTTC.

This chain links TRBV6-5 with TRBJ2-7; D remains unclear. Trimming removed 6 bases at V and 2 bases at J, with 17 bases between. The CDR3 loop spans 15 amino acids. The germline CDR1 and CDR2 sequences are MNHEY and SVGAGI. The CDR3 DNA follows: TGTGCCAGCAGACCCGACCCCCTTGGAGCCTACGAGCAGTACTTC. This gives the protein CASRPDPLGAYEQYF.

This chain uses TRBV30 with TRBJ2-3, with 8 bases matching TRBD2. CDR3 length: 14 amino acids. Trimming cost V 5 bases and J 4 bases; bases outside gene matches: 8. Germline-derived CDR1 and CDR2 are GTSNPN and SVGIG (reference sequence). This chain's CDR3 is CAWRQSGSADTQYF. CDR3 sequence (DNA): TGTGCCTGGCGCCAGAGCGGGAGTGCAGATACGCAGTATTTT.